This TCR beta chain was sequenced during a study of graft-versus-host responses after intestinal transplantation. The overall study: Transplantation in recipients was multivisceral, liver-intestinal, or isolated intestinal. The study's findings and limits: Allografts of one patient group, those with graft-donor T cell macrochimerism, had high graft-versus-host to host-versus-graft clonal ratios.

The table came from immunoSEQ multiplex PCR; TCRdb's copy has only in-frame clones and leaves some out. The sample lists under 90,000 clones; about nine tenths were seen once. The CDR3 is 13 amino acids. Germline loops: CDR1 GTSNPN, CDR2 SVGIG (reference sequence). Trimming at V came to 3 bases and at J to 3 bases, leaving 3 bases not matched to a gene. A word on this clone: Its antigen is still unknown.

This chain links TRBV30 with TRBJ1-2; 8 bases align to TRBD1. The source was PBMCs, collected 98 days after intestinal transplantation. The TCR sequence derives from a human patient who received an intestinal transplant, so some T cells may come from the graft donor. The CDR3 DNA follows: TGTGCCTGGAGCGCAGGGGGCGACTATGGCTACACCTTC. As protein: CAWSAGGDYGYTF.